What follows describes a single TCR beta chain. Antigen unknown. V dropped 5 bases and J dropped 2; count of bases not matched to a gene: 0. The CDR3 totals 13 residues. Germline V gene sequence: CDR1 LNHDA, CDR2 SQIVND (reference sequence). Amplification used 60 Vbeta primers and 13 Jbeta primers. Generated by immunoSEQ multiplex PCR, the TCRdb table keeps only in-frame clones and is missing some. The sample shows more than 95,000 clones, approximately 83% of them seen only once. The sample is drawn from a study of cytomegalovirus exposure and HLA in healthy donors. General observations from the study: Later genetic work tied a missense DCLRE1C variant to beta-chain V and J trimming.

V is TRBV19 and J is TRBJ1-5, with 7 bases that match TRBD1. The origin of this receptor is a woman aged 40 to 49 in good health and CMV-seropositive. The specimen was PBMCs. The CDR3 is CASSDRGNQPQHF. CDR3 nucleotides: TGTGCCAGTAGTGACAGGGGCAATCAGCCCCAGCATTTT.